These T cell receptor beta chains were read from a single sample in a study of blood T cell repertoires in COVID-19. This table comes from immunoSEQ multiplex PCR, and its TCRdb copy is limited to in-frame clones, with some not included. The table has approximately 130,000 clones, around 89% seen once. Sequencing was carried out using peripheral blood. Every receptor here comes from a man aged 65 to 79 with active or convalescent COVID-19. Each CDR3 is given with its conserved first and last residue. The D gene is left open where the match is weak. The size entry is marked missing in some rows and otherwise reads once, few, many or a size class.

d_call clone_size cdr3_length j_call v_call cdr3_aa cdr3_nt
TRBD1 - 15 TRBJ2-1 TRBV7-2 CASSPGTGGRNEQFF TGTGCCAGCAGCCCCGGGACAGGGGGCCGGAATGAGCAGTTCTTC
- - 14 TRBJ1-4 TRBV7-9 CASSLPAGAKKLFF TGTGCCAGCAGCTTACCTGCAGGGGCTAAAAAACTGTTTTTT
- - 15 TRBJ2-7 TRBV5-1 CASSVGQGGHYEQYF TGCGCCAGCAGCGTCGGACAGGGAGGGCACTACGAGCAGTACTTC
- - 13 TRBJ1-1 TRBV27 CASSLDGDSEAFF TGTGCCAGCAGTTTAGATGGGGACTCTGAAGCTTTCTTT
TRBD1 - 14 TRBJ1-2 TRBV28 CASSETDRGYGYTF TGTGCCAGCAGTGAGACCGACAGGGGCTATGGCTACACCTTC
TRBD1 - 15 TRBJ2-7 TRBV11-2 CASSQGQGAQYEQYF TGTGCCAGCAGTCAGGGACAGGGGGCACAGTACGAGCAGTACTTC
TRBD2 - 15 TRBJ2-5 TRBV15 CATSRGLAQQETQYF TGTGCCACCAGCAGGGGACTAGCGCAGCAAGAGACCCAGTACTTC
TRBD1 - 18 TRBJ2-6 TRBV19 CASSLGSTGGTGANVLTF TGTGCCAGTAGTTTGGGGAGTACAGGGGGCACTGGGGCCAACGTCCTGACTTTC
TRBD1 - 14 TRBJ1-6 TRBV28 CATQGTGHNSPLHF TGTGCCACCCAGGGGACAGGGCATAATTCACCCCTCCACTTT
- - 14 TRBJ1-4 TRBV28 CASSLDRWGEKLFF TGTGCCAGCAGTTTAGACAGGTGGGGTGAAAAACTGTTTTTT
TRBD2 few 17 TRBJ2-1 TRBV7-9 CASSPGSGREAYNEQFF TGTGCCAGCAGCCCCGGGAGCGGGAGGGAGGCCTACAATGAGCAGTTCTTC
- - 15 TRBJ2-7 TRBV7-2 CASSPSETESYEQYF TGTGCCAGCAGCCCCTCGGAGACGGAGTCCTACGAGCAGTACTTC
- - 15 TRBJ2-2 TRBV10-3 CAISPTLVGAGELFF TGTGCCATCTCTCCGACCCTAGTCGGTGCCGGGGAGCTGTTTTTT
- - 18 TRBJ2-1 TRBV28 CASSYTLLAESSYNEQFF TGTGCCAGCAGTTATACCCTACTAGCTGAGAGCTCCTACAATGAGCAGTTCTTC
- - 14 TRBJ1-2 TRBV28 CASNTPPGNYGYTF TGTGCCAGCAACACCCCCCCGGGGAACTATGGCTACACCTTC
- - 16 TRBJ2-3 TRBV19 CASSMGGQWRTDTQYF TGTGCCAGTAGTATGGGCGGGCAGTGGAGAACAGATACGCAGTATTTT
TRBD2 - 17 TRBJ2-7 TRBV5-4 CASSLPSSGRAPYEQYF TGTGCCAGCAGCTTACCCTCTAGCGGGAGGGCCCCCTACGAGCAGTACTTC
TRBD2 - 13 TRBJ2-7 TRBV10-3 CAISRLAGDEQYF TGTGCCATCAGCCGGCTAGCGGGAGACGAGCAGTACTTC
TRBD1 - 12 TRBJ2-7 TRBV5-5 CASSIGQDEQYF TGTGCCAGCAGCATTGGACAGGACGAGCAGTACTTC
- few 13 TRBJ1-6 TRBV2 CATRTGRSSPLHF TGTGCCACCCGCACGGGGAGGAGTTCACCCCTCCACTTT
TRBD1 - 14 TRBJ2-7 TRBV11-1 CASSSRTGYYEQYF TGTGCCAGCAGTTCTCGGACAGGGTACTACGAGCAGTACTTC
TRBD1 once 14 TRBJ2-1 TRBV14 CASSPGQGAWEQFF TGTGCCAGCAGCCCGGGACAGGGGGCTTGGGAGCAGTTCTTC
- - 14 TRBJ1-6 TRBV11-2 CASSLDSANSPLHF TGTGCCAGCAGCTTAGACAGCGCCAATTCACCCCTCCACTTT
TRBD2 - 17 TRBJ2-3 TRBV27 CASSLPQREWGTDTQYF TGTGCCAGCAGTTTACCCCAGCGGGAGTGGGGCACAGATACGCAGTATTTT
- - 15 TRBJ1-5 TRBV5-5 CASSLFHGGNQPQHF TGTGCCAGCAGCTTGTTCCACGGTGGCAATCAGCCCCAGCATTTT
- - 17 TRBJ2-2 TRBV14 CASSQTGRGRLAGELFF TGTGCCAGCAGCCAAACCGGCAGGGGAAGACTCGCCGGGGAGCTGTTTTTT
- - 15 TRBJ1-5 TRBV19 CASSIKRQGYQPQHF TGTGCCAGTAGTATAAAGCGGCAGGGGTATCAGCCCCAGCATTTT
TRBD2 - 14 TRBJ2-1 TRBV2 CASVFLAGVREQFF TGTGCCAGCGTTTTTCTAGCGGGAGTCCGTGAGCAGTTCTTC
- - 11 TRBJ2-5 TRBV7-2 CASSLQETQYF TGTGCCAGCAGCCTACAAGAGACCCAGTACTTC
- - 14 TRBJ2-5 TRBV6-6 CASSYPAGSKTQYF TGTGCCAGCAGTTACCCCGCCGGGAGTAAGACCCAGTACTTC
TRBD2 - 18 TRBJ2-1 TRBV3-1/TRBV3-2 CASSQDRWGGSSYNEQFF TGTGCCAGCAGCCAAGATCGGTGGGGAGGGAGCTCCTACAATGAGCAGTTCTTC
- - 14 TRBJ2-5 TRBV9 CASSVYGLQETQYF TGTGCCAGCAGCGTATATGGGCTGCAAGAGACCCAGTACTTC
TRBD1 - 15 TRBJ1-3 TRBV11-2 CASRPTGTSGNTIYF TGTGCCAGCAGGCCGACAGGGACCTCTGGAAACACCATATATTTT
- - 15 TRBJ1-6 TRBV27 CASSSLGGYNSPLHF TGTGCCAGCAGTTCCCTCGGGGGATATAATTCACCCCTCCACTTT
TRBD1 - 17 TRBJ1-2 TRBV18 CASSPGQGGISNYGYTF TGTGCCAGCTCACCCGGACAGGGCGGTATCAGTAACTATGGCTACACCTTC
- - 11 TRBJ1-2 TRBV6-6 CAGRGNYGYTF TGTGCCGGACGGGGTAACTATGGCTACACCTTC
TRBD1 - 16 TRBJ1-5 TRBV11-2 CASSLGQGGGNQPQHF TGTGCCAGCAGCTTGGGACAGGGCGGAGGCAATCAGCCCCAGCATTTT
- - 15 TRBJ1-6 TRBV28 CASSFPVRGSSPLHF TGTGCCAGCAGTTTTCCCGTAAGGGGATCCTCACCCCTCCACTTT
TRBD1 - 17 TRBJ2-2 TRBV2 CASSKKGQGFGTGELFF TGTGCCAGCAGTAAAAAGGGACAGGGCTTTGGCACCGGGGAGCTGTTTTTT
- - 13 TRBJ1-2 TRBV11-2 CASSLFGGADYTF TGTGCCAGCAGCCTATTTGGGGGCGCCGACTACACCTTC
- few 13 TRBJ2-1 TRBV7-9 CASSLGASDEQFF TGTGCCAGCAGCTTAGGAGCTAGCGATGAGCAGTTCTTC
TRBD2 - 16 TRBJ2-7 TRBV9 CASSPRTSGRVHEQYF TGTGCCAGCAGCCCCCGGACTAGCGGGAGGGTCCACGAGCAGTACTTC
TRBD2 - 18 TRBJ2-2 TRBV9 CASSVDERGLAHTGELFF TGTGCCAGCAGCGTAGATGAGCGGGGCTTGGCCCACACCGGGGAGCTGTTTTTT
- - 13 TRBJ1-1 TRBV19 CASSKGENTEAFF TGTGCCAGTAGTAAAGGGGAGAACACTGAAGCTTTCTTT
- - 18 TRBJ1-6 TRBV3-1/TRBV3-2 CASSQGIFRQSNNSPLHF TGTGCCAGCAGCCAAGGGATCTTCAGACAGTCAAATAATTCACCCCTCCACTTT
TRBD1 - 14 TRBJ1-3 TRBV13 CASSAGQGDDTIYF TGTGCCAGCAGCGCAGGACAGGGGGATGACACCATATATTTT
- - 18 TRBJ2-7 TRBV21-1 CASSKASHDRASSYEQYF TGTGCCAGCAGCAAAGCCTCTCACGACAGGGCGAGCTCCTACGAGCAGTACTTC
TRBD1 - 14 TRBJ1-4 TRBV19 CASRNRGRGEKLFF TGTGCCAGTAGAAATAGGGGGCGCGGTGAAAAACTGTTTTTT
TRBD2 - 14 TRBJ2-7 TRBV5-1 CASSPGTSKNEQYF TGCGCCAGCAGCCCCGGGACTAGTAAAAACGAGCAGTACTTC
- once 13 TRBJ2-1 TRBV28 CASSLSSYNEQFF TGTGCCAGCAGTCTGAGCTCCTACAATGAGCAGTTCTTC
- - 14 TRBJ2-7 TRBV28 CASSSVASSYEQYF TGTGCCAGCAGTTCCGTAGCCAGCTCCTACGAGCAGTACTTC
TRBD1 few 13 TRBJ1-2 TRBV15 CATSRDGQDGYTF TGTGCCACCAGCAGGGACGGACAGGATGGCTACACCTTC
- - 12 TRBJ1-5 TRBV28 CASSYGRGPQHF TGTGCCAGCTCTTATGGGCGGGGGCCCCAGCATTTT
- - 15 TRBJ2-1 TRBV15 CATSRVSGGINEQFF TGTGCCACCAGCAGAGTGAGCGGCGGGATCAATGAGCAGTTCTTC
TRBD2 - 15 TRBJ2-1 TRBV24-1 CATSVFAGGRDEQFF TGTGCCACCAGTGTTTTTGCGGGGGGGCGCGATGAGCAGTTCTTC
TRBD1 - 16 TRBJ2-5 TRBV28 CASSPVGTGGVKTQYF TGTGCCAGCAGCCCGGTCGGGACAGGGGGCGTGAAGACCCAGTACTTC